This record concerns one T cell receptor (beta chain) sequence. The target antigen is unknown. Germline trimming cut 10 bases from V and 4 bases from J; bases unmatched to any gene: 11. The CDR3 has 16 residues. In germline, CDR1 is MGHRA, CDR2 YSYEKL. The data are from a study of cytomegalovirus exposure and HLA in healthy donors. The donors were members of the roughly 120-subject validation cohort (separate from the approximately 670-subject first cohort). Study-wide findings and caveats: Reports indicated that the classifier achieved high specificity and sensitivity in diagnosing cytomegalovirus status.

Profiled with immunoSEQ multiplex PCR; TCRdb holds only in-frame clones, not every one. The sample includes over 50,000 clones, less than 96% of them seen just once. The V gene is TRBV4-1, the J gene TRBJ2-5, with 14 positions matching TRBD2. The sequenced sample was PBMCs. The clonotype was recovered from a woman in her late teens or twenties in good health and CMV-seronegative. The DNA of the CDR3 is TGCGCCATCACCCAGACTAGCGGGAGGGCCGGAGAGACCCAGTACTTC. Its translation: CAITQTSGRAGETQYF.